The 8 T cell receptor beta chains below come from one sample, sequenced in a study of HIV-infected children after antiretroviral therapy interruption. A 3' RACE protocol on RNA, with unique molecular identifiers, produced the TCR library. TCRdb used MiXCR to reprocess the 3' RACE reads, holding one entry per CDR3 protein. The table lists about 89,000 distinct CDR3 sequences, about 7.2% of them singletons, with around 1.1% in the top ten. Noted treatment: PENTA 11 planned treatment interruption arm or continuous ART arm. The sequencing here drew on CD45RA+ CD4+ T cells from PBMCs, pooled from several time points, taken from a donor given antiretroviral therapy, either interrupted or continuous. Indicated subset: naive CD4+ CD45RA+ CD45RO- T cells. The receptor set was obtained from a pool of human donors with HIV.

In this sample, this clonotype turned up many times. This sequence joins TRBV10-1 and TRBJ1-1; maybe TRBD1 (5 bases). Trimming shortened V by 4 bases and J by 4 bases, and 16 bases separated the two germline ends. The CDR3 loop spans 15 amino acids. Germline V gives CDR1 WNHNN, CDR2 SYGVQD (reference sequence). The CDR3 is CASSASGPGGTEAFF. Written as DNA, the CDR3 is TGCGCCAGCAGTGCATCTGGACCCGGGGGCACTGAAGCTTTCTTT.

V gene TRBV6-5 combines with J gene TRBJ2-5; D may be TRBD2 (5 bases). Germline CDR1 reads MNHEY; CDR2 reads SVGAGI. V lost 2 bases, J lost 2 bases, and 9 bases lay in between. The CDR3 contains 14 residues. The CDR3 DNA reads TGTGCCAGCAGTTACGGACGGACTCAAGAGACCCAGTACTTC. Amino acid sequence: CASSYGRTQETQYF.

This clonotype has ten or more counts. The chain is built from TRBV5-1 and TRBJ2-1; D might be TRBD2 (6 bases). Trimming stripped 6 bases from V and 0 bases from J, with 16 bases between. The CDR3 loop spans 16 amino acids. The germline CDR1 and CDR2 sequences are SGHRS and YFSETQ. The CDR3 spells CASKGLAGSSYNEQFF. DNA for the CDR3: TGCGCCAGCAAAGGTCTGGCGGGGAGCTCCTACAATGAGCAGTTCTTC.

This clonotype occurred many times. The chain links TRBV2 to TRBJ2-1; 9 bases line up with TRBD1. The CDR3 runs to 14 residues. Trimming at V came to 4 bases and at J to 9 bases, leaving 7 bases not matched to a gene. The germline V gene encodes CDR1 SNHLY and CDR2 FYNNEI. Here the CDR3 DNA reads TGTGCCAGCAGTGTAGAAACAGGGGGCGCTGAGCAGTTCTTC. Translated, it gives CASSVETGGAEQFF.

The table lists this clonotype with many counts. The V and J genes are TRBV24-1 and TRBJ2-7, with D maybe TRBD1 (6 bases). CDR1 and CDR2 (germline): KGHDR, SFDVKD. The CDR3 runs to 14 residues. Trimming stripped 4 bases from V and 3 bases from J, with 12 bases between. The CDR3 DNA reads TGTGCCACCAGTGACCCTGGACAGAACTACGAGCAGTACTTC. This sequence encodes CATSDPGQNYEQYF.

This clonotype was observed at least ten times. The rearrangement links TRBV11-2 to TRBJ2-5, with D perhaps matching TRBD2 (6 bases). The germline V gene encodes CDR1 SGHAT and CDR2 FQNNGV. The length of the CDR3 is 17 residues. The ends were cut back, 5 bases at V and 1 base at J, with 20 bases in the middle. The CDR3 region is CASSHRRRARPQETQYF. Written as DNA, the CDR3 is TGTGCCAGCAGCCACCGGAGGAGGGCGCGGCCCCAAGAGACCCAGTACTTC.

This clonotype was detected ten times or more. The V call is TRBV5-1, the J call TRBJ2-5; tentatively, D is TRBD1 (6 bases). V lost 6 bases and J 5 bases, leaving 17 bases between the germline ends. The CDR3 has 14 residues. CDR1 SGHRS and CDR2 YFSETQ come from the germline V gene. The CDR3 here is CASTSAGVEETQYF. The CDR3 DNA is TGCGCCAGCACAAGTGCAGGGGTCGAGGAGACCCAGTACTTC.

This clonotype was detected many times. The genes are TRBV19 and TRBJ2-7; the D call may be TRBD1 or TRBD2 (6 bases each). Germline V CDR1 and CDR2: LNHDA, SQIVND (reference sequence). There are 14 residues in the CDR3. V lost 5 bases and J 3 bases, leaving 14 bases between the germline ends. The CDR3 DNA sequence: TGTGCCAGTAGTCCCCGGGGGACACACTACGAGCAGTACTTC. As protein: CASSPRGTHYEQYF.